The 18 T cell receptor beta chains listed next were all sequenced from one sample in a study of blood T cells in healthy people across ages. For the second PCR, which ran for about 7 to 11 cycles, a sample-barcoded 5' primer and a J-beta primer mix were used. TCRdb reprocessed the 5' RACE reads with MiXCR, giving one entry per CDR3 protein. The sample holds approximately 1,000,000 distinct CDR3 sequences, 45% seen once. Specimen: blood. These receptor sequences come from a woman aged 55-70 years in good health.

This chain connects TRBV4-1 to TRBJ1-6; 7 nucleotides align to TRBD1. After removal of 2 bases from V and 4 bases from J, the junction contained 2 bases not matched to a gene. CDR3 length: 15 residues. Per germline, CDR1 MGHRA and CDR2 YSYEKL. The CDR3 loop is CASSQLGQYNSPLHF. CDR3 sequence (DNA): TGCGCCAGCAGCCAACTGGGACAGTATAATTCACCCCTCCACTTT.

The chain employs TRBV5-4 and TRBJ2-7, with D perhaps TRBD1 (6 bases). Trimming left V 1 base short and J 5 bases short, with 10 bases between. This CDR3 is 13 amino acids long. Per the germline V gene, CDR1 is SGHNT and CDR2 is YYREEE (reference sequence). CDR3 in DNA: TGTGCCAGCAGCTTGCCAGGGGAAAACGAGCAGTACTTC. It encodes CASSLPGENEQYF.

J is TRBJ2-7 and V is TRBV20-1; possible D gene TRBD2, 5 bases. Germline CDR1 reads DFQATT; CDR2 reads SNEGSKA (reference sequence). The germline V and J ends were trimmed by 0 bases and 4 bases, with 16 bases remaining between them. CDR3 size: 15 residues. In nucleotides, the CDR3 is TGCAGTGCTAGAGATCCAGGAGCGGACCAATACGAGCAGTACTTC. Translation gives CSARDPGADQYEQYF.

This clonotype has just a few counts. The V call is TRBV20-1, the J call TRBJ1-6; 7 nucleotides agree with TRBD1. With 0 bases clipped from V and 7 bases from J, the junction kept 12 bases outside the gene matches. CDR3 size: 17 residues. CDR1 and CDR2 from the germline V gene are DFQATT and SNEGSKA (reference sequence). The CDR3 sequence is CSARDGGTAFENSPLHF. DNA for the CDR3: TGCAGTGCTAGAGATGGGGGGACAGCGTTCGAAAATTCACCCCTCCACTTT.

V and J are TRBV29-1 and TRBJ1-1; D is possibly TRBD1 (6 bases). V lost 4 bases and J lost 8, with 8 bases in between. Germline V gives CDR1 SQVTM, CDR2 ANQGSEA. CDR3 length: 10 residues. CDR3 in DNA: TGCAGCGTTGCCCAGGGGGAAGCTTTCTTT. Residues: CSVAQGEAFF.

This clonotype has a handful of counts. The genes are TRBV14 and TRBJ1-2; D might be TRBD1 (6 bases). CDR3 length: 14 amino acids. Looked up from germline, CDR1 is SGHDN and CDR2 is FVKESK. V shed 4 bases and J shed 3 bases, with 12 bases lying between them. The DNA for the CDR3 is TGTGCCAGCAGCCTTACGACAGGATACTATGGCTACACCTTC. Amino acids: CASSLTTGYYGYTF. The full variable domain, with the rest looked up from reference TRBV14 and TRBJ1-2, is EAGVTQFPSHSVIEKGQTVTLRCDPISGHDNLYWYRRVMGKEIKFLLHFVKESKQDESGMPNNRFLAERTGGTYSTLKVQPAELEDSGVYFCASSLTTGYYGYTFGSGTRLTVV.

The V call is TRBV6-5, the J call TRBJ2-5; 8 nucleotides line up with TRBD2. The germline V gene has CDR1 MNHEY and CDR2 SVGAGI. V lost 2 bases and J lost 1; bases outside the gene matches: 3. The CDR3 has 15 residues. The CDR3 bases are TGTGCCAGCAGTTACGGAGGACTAGCCCAAGAGACCCAGTACTTC. This encodes CASSYGGLAQETQYF.

The chain carries TRBV2 and TRBJ2-1, with D tentatively TRBD1 or TRBD2 (5 bases each). Germline CDR1 SNHLY, CDR2 FYNNEI. The length of the CDR3 is 16 residues. Between the trimmed V and J ends, which lost 4 bases and 3 bases, there was a span of 16 bases. The chain's CDR3 is CASSGGAGGYYNEQFF. The CDR3 nucleotides are TGTGCCAGCAGTGGGGGCGCGGGCGGTTACTACAATGAGCAGTTCTTC. Full variable domain (outside the CDR3, taken from reference TRBV2 and TRBJ2-1): EPEVTQTPSHQVTQMGQEVILRCVPISNHLYFYWYRQILGQKVEFLVSFYNNEISEKSEIFDDQFSVERPDGSNFTLKIRSTKLEDSAMYFCASSGGAGGYYNEQFFGPGTRLTVL.

The table lists this clonotype with a few counts. The V call is TRBV29-1, the J call TRBJ1-2, with D hard to call. Germline V lookup: CDR1 SQVTM, CDR2 ANQGSEA. The CDR3 is made up of 11 amino acids. V was trimmed by 4 bases and J by 3 bases, leaving 6 bases between them. The CDR3 sequence: CSVGTHYGYTF. CDR3 sequence (DNA): TGCAGCGTTGGCACCCACTATGGCTACACCTTC.

The V call is TRBV9, the J call TRBJ2-1, with 11 bases identical to TRBD1. Germline lookup yields CDR1 SGDLS and CDR2 YYNGEE. The V gene end was trimmed by 4 bases and the J gene end by 7 bases; junction bases not matched to a gene: 10. The CDR3 totals 16 residues. CDR3 protein: CASSSSGTGGFNEQFF. The CDR3, as DNA: TGTGCCAGCAGCAGTTCCGGGACAGGGGGTTTTAATGAGCAGTTCTTC. The full variable domain, completed using reference TRBV9 and TRBJ2-1, is DSGVTQTPKHLITATGQRVTLRCSPRSGDLSVYWYQQSLDQGLQFLIQYYNGEERAKGNILERFSAQQFPDLHSELNLSSLELGDSALYFCASSSSGTGGFNEQFFGPGTRLTVL.

The CDR3 nucleotides are TGTGCCAGCAGGTTTGGACTAGCGGGAGGTTCTTTCCGGGACAATGAGCAGTTCTTC. Residues: CASRFGLAGGSFRDNEQFF. The V and J genes are TRBV7-9 and TRBJ2-1; 14 positions agree with TRBD2. The germline gives CDR1 SEHNR, CDR2 FQNEAQ (reference sequence). The CDR3 runs to 19 residues. V shed 6 bases, J shed 5 bases, and the junction held 15 bases outside the gene matches.

This clonotype has more than one count but fewer than ten. J is TRBJ2-7 and V is TRBV18; D possibly matches TRBD1 or TRBD2 (5 bases each). Germline V gene data show CDR1 as KGHSH and CDR2 as LQKENI. The CDR3 is 15 residues long. Trimming took off 0 bases at V and 2 bases at J, with 11 bases between the two ends. The chain's CDR3 is CASSPPGTGPYEQYF. The CDR3 DNA reads TGTGCCAGCTCACCACCGGGGACGGGCCCCTACGAGCAGTACTTC. Combining the CDR3 with reference TRBV18 and TRBJ2-7 gives the whole variable domain NAGVMQNPRHLVRRRGQEARLRCSPMKGHSHVYWYRQLPEEGLKFMVYLQKENIIDESGMPKERFSAEFPKEGPSILRIQQVVRGDSAAYFCASSPPGTGPYEQYFGPGTRLTVT.

CDR3 DNA: TGCGCCAGCAGGGGACTAGCGGAGGACAATGAGCAGTTCTTC. Translating it yields CASRGLAEDNEQFF. The V call is TRBV10-2, the J call TRBJ2-1; 11 bases fit TRBD2. Trimming took 6 bases from V and 5 from J; bases not matched to a gene: 3. The CDR3 contains 14 residues. Germline V gene lookup returns CDR1 WSHSY and CDR2 SAAADI.

The V and J genes are TRBV4-1 and TRBJ2-4; 11 nucleotides align to TRBD2. Matching the DNA end better, TRBJ2-7 makes the J call doubtful. This CDR3 has 19 amino acids. Germline V CDR1 and CDR2: MGHRA, YSYEKL. In DNA, the CDR3 is TGCGCCAGCAGCCAAGTGCGTACTAGCGGGAGTACCCCCTGGAACGAGCAGTACTTC. It codes for CASSQVRTSGSTPWNEQYF.

This clonotype was observed a handful of times. V is TRBV20-1 and J is TRBJ2-7; D remains unclear. The V end was cut by 6 bases, the J end by 1 base, with 16 bases between. Germline assignment: CDR1 DFQATT and CDR2 SNEGSKA (reference sequence). This CDR3 region has 14 residues. CDR3 sequence (DNA): TGCAGTGCCGAACCCGAGGTCGGATCCTACGAGCAGTACTTC. Translation gives CSAEPEVGSYEQYF.

This clonotype turned up a few times. The V gene is TRBV28, the J gene TRBJ2-7; 8 bases agree with TRBD2. The length of the CDR3 is 15 residues. Trimming cost V 6 bases and J 1 base; bases outside gene matches: 8. Germline CDR1 reads MDHEN; CDR2 reads SYDVKM. This chain's CDR3 is CASSLGGVGSYEQYF. The CDR3 coding sequence is TGTGCCAGCAGCCTCGGGGGGGTCGGTTCCTACGAGCAGTACTTC. The full variable domain, with the rest looked up from reference TRBV28 and TRBJ2-7, is DVKVTQSSRYLVKRTGEKVFLECVQDMDHENMFWYRQDPGLGLRLIYFSYDVKMKEKGDIPEGYSVSREKKERFSLILESASTNQTSMYLCASSLGGVGSYEQYFGPGTRLTVT.

This clonotype was counted ten times or more. The chain recombines TRBV20-1 with TRBJ2-7, with 9 bases identical to TRBD1. Per germline, CDR1 DFQATT and CDR2 SNEGSKA (reference sequence). Trimming took 5 bases from V and 0 from J; bases not matched to a gene: 8. The CDR3 totals 15 residues. The DNA for the CDR3 is TGCAGTGCTGAGGCCGGGACAGGGACCTCCTACGAGCAGTACTTC. It yields the protein CSAEAGTGTSYEQYF.

This sequence joins TRBV6-2 or TRBV6-3 and TRBJ1-4, with D possibly TRBD1 on 6 matching bases. Germline V CDR1 and CDR2: MNHEY, SVGEGT. V lost 7 bases and J 8 bases, leaving 17 bases between the germline ends. This CDR3 is built from 14 residues. The chain's CDR3 is CASKAGTSWEKLFF. The CDR3 region has the DNA TGTGCCAGCAAAGCCGGGACATCGTGGGAAAAACTGTTTTTT.